Listed below are T cell receptor beta chains from one sample, sequenced in a study of graft-versus-host responses after intestinal transplantation. This table comes from immunoSEQ multiplex PCR, and its TCRdb copy is limited to in-frame clones, with some not included. The data show tens of thousands of clones, around 96% seen once. These TCRs' antigens remain unknown. Here the sequenced sample was unstimulated CD8+ T cells sorted from spleen or lymph node cells, taken before transplant. These receptors originate from a human donor who was the organ donor for an intestinal transplant. Both conserved end residues are part of each CDR3. The order of the fields is J gene, V gene, clone size, D gene, CDR3 protein, CDR3 DNA. The D gene is left open where the match is weak. Size is stated for part of the rows, as once, few or many counts, or as a class when the clone is expanded.

>TRBJ2-1|TRBV13|-|-
CASSFLNNEQFF
TGTGCCAGCAGCTTTCTTAACAATGAGCAGTTCTTC
>TRBJ2-5|TRBV7-2|-|-
CASSPTIWGGQETQYF
TGTGCCAGCAGCCCCACCATTTGGGGCGGTCAAGAGACCCAGTACTTC
>TRBJ2-1|TRBV15|once|TRBD2
CATSSRLAAYNEQFF
TGTGCCACCAGTTCCCGACTAGCGGCGTACAATGAGCAGTTCTTC
>TRBJ2-1|TRBV7-9|-|-
CASSAPDFSYNEQFF
TGTGCCAGCAGCGCGCCGGACTTCTCCTACAATGAGCAGTTCTTC
>TRBJ1-3|TRBV4-3|-|TRBD1
CASSPDRAPSGNTIYF
TGCGCCAGCAGCCCAGACAGGGCTCCCTCTGGAAACACCATATATTTT
>TRBJ2-7|TRBV6-5|-|-
CASRDPGTSDYEQYF
TGTGCCAGCAGGGACCCAGGGACATCCGACTACGAGCAGTACTTC
>TRBJ2-1|TRBV5-4|-|-
CASNGGGDSYNEQFF
TGTGCCAGCAATGGGGGGGGCGATTCCTACAATGAGCAGTTCTTC
>TRBJ2-7|TRBV9|once|TRBD1
CASSVGAQGAYEQYF
TGTGCCAGCAGCGTAGGTGCTCAGGGGGCCTACGAGCAGTACTTC
>TRBJ2-7|TRBV27|-|-
CASSFLNSGPLGEQYF
TGTGCCAGCAGTTTTTTGAATAGCGGCCCCTTGGGGGAGCAGTACTTC
>TRBJ1-1|TRBV6-6|-|-
CASSPFNTEAFF
TGTGCCAGCAGCCCTTTCAACACTGAAGCTTTCTTT
>TRBJ2-7|TRBV5-3|-|TRBD1
CARSGDSYEQYF
TGTGCCAGAAGCGGGGACAGCTACGAGCAGTACTTC
>TRBJ2-7|TRBV10-3|-|-
CAISEGDGGNEQYF
TGTGCCATCAGTGAGGGGGACGGGGGAAACGAGCAGTACTTC
>TRBJ2-7|TRBV5-1|-|TRBD1
CASSLEGGGGEQYF
TGCGCCAGCAGCTTAGAAGGGGGCGGTGGCGAGCAGTACTTC
>TRBJ2-5|TRBV6-6|-|TRBD1
CASSYEGAQETQYF
TGTGCCAGCAGTTACGAGGGGGCCCAAGAGACCCAGTACTTC
>TRBJ1-6|TRBV7-9|-|TRBD1
CASSSLGTANSPLHF
TGTGCCAGCAGCTCCCTCGGGACAGCAAATTCACCCCTCCACTTT
>TRBJ2-7|TRBV7-9|-|TRBD1
CASRVTGGEQYF
TGTGCCAGCAGGGTGACAGGGGGCGAGCAGTACTTC
>TRBJ2-1|TRBV29-1|-|-
CSVDPSSYNEQFF
TGCAGCGTCGACCCTAGCTCCTACAATGAGCAGTTCTTC
>TRBJ1-1|TRBV5-5|-|-
CASSLLFPSGPSEAFF
TGTGCCAGCAGCTTGCTTTTCCCCAGTGGACCGTCTGAAGCTTTCTTT
>TRBJ2-2|TRBV7-8|-|TRBD1
CASSPLKDRGPGELFF
TGTGCCAGCAGCCCACTAAAGGACAGGGGCCCCGGGGAGCTGTTTTTT
>TRBJ1-1|TRBV7-9|once|-
CASSTLGGNTEAFF
TGTGCCAGCAGCACTCTAGGGGGGAACACTGAAGCTTTCTTT